This paragraph reports one T cell receptor (beta chain). Its antigen is not known. If patients had autoimmune disease history or systemic immunosuppression, they were excluded. This specimen belongs to a study of OX40 agonist ivuxolimab in advanced cancers. Looking at the study overall: Every 2 weeks, patients got intravenous ivuxolimab at one of six dose levels (0.01-10 mg/kg). Partial responses were achieved by three patients, one with hepatocellular carcinoma and two with cutaneous melanoma.

Study results and limitations: The study observed clonal expansion of CD4+ and CD8+ blood T cells by week 6 at 0.1 to 3.0 mg/kg.

The protocol was immunoSEQ multiplex PCR, while the TCRdb copy is restricted to in-frame clones and leaves out a portion. The sample has around 60,000 clones; around 90% are singletons. This CDR3 is 14 amino acids long. J was trimmed by 4 bases and V by 6 bases; bases with no gene match: 8. Germline V gene lookup returns CDR1 MNHEY and CDR2 SVGAGI. Sample: CD4+ or CD8+ T cells sorted from blood, taken in a trial of the OX40 agonist ivuxolimab. The receptor was derived from an adult with an advanced solid tumor such as melanoma, head and neck, liver or kidney cancer. The V gene is TRBV6-5, the J gene TRBJ2-7, with 8 bases that match TRBD2. The CDR3 nucleotides read TGTGCCAGCAGCCCCGGGTCTAGCGGGTACGAGCAGTACTTC. Translating gives CASSPGSSGYEQYF.